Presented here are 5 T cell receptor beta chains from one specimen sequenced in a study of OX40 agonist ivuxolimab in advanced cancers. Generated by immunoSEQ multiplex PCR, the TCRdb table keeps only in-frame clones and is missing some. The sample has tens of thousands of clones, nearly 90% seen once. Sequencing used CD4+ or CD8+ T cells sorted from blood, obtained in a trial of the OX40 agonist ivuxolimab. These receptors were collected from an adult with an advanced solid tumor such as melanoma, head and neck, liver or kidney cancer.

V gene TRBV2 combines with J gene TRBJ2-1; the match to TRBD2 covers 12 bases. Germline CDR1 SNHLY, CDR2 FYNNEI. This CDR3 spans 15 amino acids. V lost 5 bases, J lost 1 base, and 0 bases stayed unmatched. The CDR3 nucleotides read TGTGCCAGCAGTACTAGCGGGAGGTCCTACAATGAGCAGTTCTTC. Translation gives CASSTSGRSYNEQFF.

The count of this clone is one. DNA for the CDR3: TGTGCCAGCTCACCTAGAGGACAGCCCTCCGGGGAGCTGTTTTTT. Translating it yields CASSPRGQPSGELFF. The chain uses TRBV18 and TRBJ2-2; D possibly corresponds to TRBD1 (6 bases). Germline CDR1 reads KGHSH; CDR2 reads LQKENI. This CDR3 is 15 amino acids long. V was clipped by 3 bases and J by 6 bases, with 14 bases between them.

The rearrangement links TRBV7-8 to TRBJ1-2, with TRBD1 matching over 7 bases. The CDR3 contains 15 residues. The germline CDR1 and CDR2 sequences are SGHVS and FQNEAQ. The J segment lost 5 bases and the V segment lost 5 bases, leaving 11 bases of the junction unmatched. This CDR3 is CASSLRQGQGYGYTF. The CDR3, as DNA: TGTGCCAGCAGCCTCCGACAGGGCCAGGGTTATGGCTACACCTTC.

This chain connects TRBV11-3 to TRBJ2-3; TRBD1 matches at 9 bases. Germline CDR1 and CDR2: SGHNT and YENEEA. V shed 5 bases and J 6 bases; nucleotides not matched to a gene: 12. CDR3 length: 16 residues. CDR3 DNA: TGTGCCAGCAGCAAAGGGACAGGGACATCAAGTGATACGCAGTATTTT. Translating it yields CASSKGTGTSSDTQYF.

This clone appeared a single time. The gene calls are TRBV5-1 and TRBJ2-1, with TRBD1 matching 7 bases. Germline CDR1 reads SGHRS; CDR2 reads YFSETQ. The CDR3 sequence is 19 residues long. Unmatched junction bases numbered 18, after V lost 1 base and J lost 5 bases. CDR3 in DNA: TGCGCCAGCAGCTTGTATACGCCCGACGTCCCGGGACAGAACAATGAGCAGTTCTTC. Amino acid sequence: CASSLYTPDVPGQNNEQFF.